This TCR beta chain was captured by sequencing in a study of graft-versus-host responses after intestinal transplantation. Study in general: Isolated intestinal, liver-intestinal, or multivisceral transplants were what recipients had. Tacrolimus and steroids were given for three to four years to all recipients after anti-thymocyte globulin induction.

The CDR3 totals 15 residues. Germline CDR1 is SQVTM and CDR2 is ANQGSEA. V lost 4 bases to trimming and J lost 1 base, with 15 bases between them. Clones were sequenced by immunoSEQ multiplex PCR, and TCRdb holds only the in-frame ones, with some missing. In the table there are about 43,000 clones, approximately 94% of which are singletons. The TCR was taken from a human patient who received an intestinal transplant, so some T cells may come from the graft donor. The rearrangement joins TRBV29-1 to TRBJ2-3; TRBD1 is a possible D gene (8 bases). Sequenced here: PBMCs, sampled more than 310 days after intestinal transplant. CDR3 region: CSVVGGGQGTDTQYF. The CDR3 DNA reads TGCAGCGTTGTTGGGGGGGGACAGGGCACAGATACGCAGTATTTT.